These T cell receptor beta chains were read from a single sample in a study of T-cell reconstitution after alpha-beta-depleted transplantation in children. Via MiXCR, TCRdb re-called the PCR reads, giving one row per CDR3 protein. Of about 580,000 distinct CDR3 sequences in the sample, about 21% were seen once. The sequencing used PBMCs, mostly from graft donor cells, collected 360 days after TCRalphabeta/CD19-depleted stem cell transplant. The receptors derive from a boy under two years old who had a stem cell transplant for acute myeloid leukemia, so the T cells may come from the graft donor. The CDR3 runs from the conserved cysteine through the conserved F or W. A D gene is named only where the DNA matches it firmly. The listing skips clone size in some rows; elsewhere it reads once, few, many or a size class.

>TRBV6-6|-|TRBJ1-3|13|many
CASRGGPRNTIYF
TGTGCCAGCAGGGGAGGACCTAGAAACACCATATATTTT
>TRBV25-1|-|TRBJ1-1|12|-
CASSASGAEAFF
TGTGCCAGCAGTGCCTCAGGGGCTGAAGCTTTCTTT
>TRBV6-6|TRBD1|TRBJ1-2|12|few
CASGDRGYGYTF
TGTGCCAGCGGGGACAGGGGCTATGGCTACACCTTC
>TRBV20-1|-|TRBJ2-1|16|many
CSARRYQGGSYNEQFF
TGCAGTGCTAGAAGGTATCAGGGGGGCTCCTACAATGAGCAGTTCTTC
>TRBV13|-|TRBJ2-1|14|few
CASSLTISYNEQFF
TGTGCCAGCAGCTTAACCATTTCCTACAATGAGCAGTTCTTC
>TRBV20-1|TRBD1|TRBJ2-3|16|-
CSARARDRLFTDTQYF
TGCAGTGCTAGAGCCCGGGACAGGCTCTTCACAGATACGCAGTATTTT
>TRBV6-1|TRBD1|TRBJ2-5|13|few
CASRDYRGETQYF
TGTGCCAGCAGAGATTACAGGGGAGAGACCCAGTACTTC
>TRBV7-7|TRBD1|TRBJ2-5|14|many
CASSLQGAAETQYF
TGTGCCAGCAGCTTACAGGGGGCAGCAGAGACCCAGTACTTC
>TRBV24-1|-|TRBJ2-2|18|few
CATSEPAGWGRGTGELFF
TGTGCCACCAGTGAGCCTGCCGGCTGGGGGCGCGGCACCGGGGAGCTGTTTTTT
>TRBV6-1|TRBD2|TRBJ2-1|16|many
CASRELAGGRRNEQFF
TGTGCCAGCAGAGAACTAGCGGGGGGGCGCAGGAATGAGCAGTTCTTC
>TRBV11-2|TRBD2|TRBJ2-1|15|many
CASRGLAGGRNEQFF
TGTGCCAGCAGGGGACTAGCGGGGGGACGCAATGAGCAGTTCTTC
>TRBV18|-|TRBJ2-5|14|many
CASSPLEGIETQYF
TGTGCCAGCTCACCACTCGAGGGGATAGAGACCCAGTACTTC
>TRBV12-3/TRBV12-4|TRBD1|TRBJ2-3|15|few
CASKIVGGRTDTQYF
TGTGCCAGCAAAATTGTAGGGGGCAGAACAGATACGCAGTATTTT
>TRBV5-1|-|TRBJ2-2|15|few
CASSPEGTGTGELFF
TGCGCCAGCAGCCCAGAGGGGACGGGCACCGGGGAGCTGTTTTTT
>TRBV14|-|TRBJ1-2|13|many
CASSRDRYYGYTF
TGTGCCAGCAGTCGAGACCGCTACTATGGCTACACCTTC
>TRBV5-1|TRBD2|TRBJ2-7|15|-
CASSLLAGALYEQYF
TGCGCCAGCAGCTTGCTAGCGGGGGCCTTATACGAGCAGTACTTC
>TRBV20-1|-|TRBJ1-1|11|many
CSAREGPEAFF
TGCAGTGCTAGGGAAGGTCCTGAAGCTTTCTTT
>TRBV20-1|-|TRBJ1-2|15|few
CSARGGSPSGYGYTF
TGCAGTGCTAGAGGGGGCAGCCCCTCTGGATATGGCTACACCTTC
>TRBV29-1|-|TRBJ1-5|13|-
CSVGKGINQPQHF
TGCAGCGTTGGGAAGGGAATTAATCAGCCCCAGCATTTT
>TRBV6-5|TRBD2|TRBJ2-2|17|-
CASSYRGLAGFNGELFF
TGTGCCAGCAGTTACCGTGGACTAGCGGGGTTTAACGGGGAGCTGTTTTTT
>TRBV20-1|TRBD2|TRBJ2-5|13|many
CSARKGLAGVQYF
TGCAGTGCTAGGAAAGGACTAGCGGGGGTCCAGTACTTC
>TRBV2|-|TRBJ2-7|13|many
CASLGGGTYEQYF
TGTGCCAGCTTAGGGGGGGGAACCTACGAGCAGTACTTC
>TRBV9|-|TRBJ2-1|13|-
CASSTGTMGEQFF
TGTGCCAGCAGCACCGGGACCATGGGTGAGCAGTTCTTC
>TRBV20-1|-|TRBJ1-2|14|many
CSAHPNGGHYGYTF
TGCAGTGCTCACCCTAACGGAGGCCACTATGGCTACACCTTC
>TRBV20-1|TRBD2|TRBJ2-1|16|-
CSASLNTRDYNNEQFF
TGCAGTGCTAGCTTGAATACCCGGGACTATAACAATGAGCAGTTCTTC
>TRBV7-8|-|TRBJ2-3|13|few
CASSPTVQDTQYF
TGTGCCAGCAGCCCGACAGTCCAAGATACGCAGTATTTT
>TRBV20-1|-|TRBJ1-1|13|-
CSARRASNTEAFF
TGCAGTGCTAGACGGGCCTCGAACACTGAAGCTTTCTTT
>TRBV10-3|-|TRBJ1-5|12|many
CAISVGGQPQHF
TGTGCCATCAGTGTCGGGGGCCAGCCCCAGCATTTT
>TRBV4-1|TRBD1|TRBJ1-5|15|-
CASSQAGQENQPQHF
TGCGCCAGCAGCCAAGCGGGACAGGAGAATCAGCCCCAGCATTTT
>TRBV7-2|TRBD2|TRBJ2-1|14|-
CASRGGGPYNEQFF
TGTGCCAGCAGGGGGGGGGGACCCTACAATGAGCAGTTCTTC
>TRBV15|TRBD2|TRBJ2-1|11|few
CATRAGGEQFF
TGTGCCACCAGAGCGGGGGGTGAGCAGTTCTTC
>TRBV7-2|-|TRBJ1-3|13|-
CASSARSWDTIYF
TGTGCCAGCAGCGCGAGGAGCTGGGACACCATATATTTT
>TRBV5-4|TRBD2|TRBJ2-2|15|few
CASSWAGGLSGELFF
TGTGCCAGCAGCTGGGCGGGGGGGCTATCCGGGGAGCTGTTTTTT
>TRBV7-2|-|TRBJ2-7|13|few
CASSWGETYEQYF
TGTGCCAGCAGCTGGGGGGAGACCTACGAGCAGTACTTC
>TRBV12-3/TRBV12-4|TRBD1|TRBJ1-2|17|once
CASSARDRAVSNYGYTF
TGTGCCAGCAGTGCCCGGGACAGGGCGGTCTCTAACTATGGCTACACCTTC
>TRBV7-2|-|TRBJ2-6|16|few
CASSLVAFSGANVLTF
TGTGCCAGCAGCTTAGTGGCTTTCTCTGGGGCCAACGTCCTGACTTTC
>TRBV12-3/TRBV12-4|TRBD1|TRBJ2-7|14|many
CASSFGQGIWEQYF
TGTGCCAGCAGTTTCGGACAGGGGATTTGGGAGCAGTACTTC
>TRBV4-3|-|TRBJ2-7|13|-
CASSQDMGLGQYF
TGCGCCAGCAGCCAAGATATGGGATTGGGGCAGTACTTC
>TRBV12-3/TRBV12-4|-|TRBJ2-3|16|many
CASSSTTGRSTDTQYF
TGTGCCAGCAGTTCCACGACAGGGAGGAGCACAGATACGCAGTATTTT
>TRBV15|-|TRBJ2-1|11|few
CATLRGNEQFF
TGTGCCACCCTAAGGGGCAATGAGCAGTTCTTC
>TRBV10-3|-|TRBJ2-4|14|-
CAISGLADKNIQYF
TGTGCCATCAGTGGGTTGGCGGACAAAAACATTCAGTACTTC
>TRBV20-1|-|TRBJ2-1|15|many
CSARDLRGSYNEQFF
TGCAGTGCTAGAGATTTGCGGGGCTCCTACAATGAGCAGTTCTTC
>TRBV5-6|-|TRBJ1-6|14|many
CASSLGQLNSPLHF
TGTGCCAGCAGCTTGGGGCAGCTAAATTCACCCCTCCACTTT
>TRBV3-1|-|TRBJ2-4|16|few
CASSQEGNLAKNIQYF
TGTGCCAGCAGCCAAGAGGGTAATCTAGCCAAAAACATTCAGTACTTC
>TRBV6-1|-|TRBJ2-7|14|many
CASSPLATTYEQYF
TGTGCCAGCAGTCCACTAGCTACAACCTACGAGCAGTACTTC